The 29 T cell receptor beta chains in this list originate from one sample, sequenced in a study of cytomegalovirus exposure and HLA in healthy donors. PCR was performed using 60 Vbeta and 13 Jbeta primers. Clones were sequenced by immunoSEQ multiplex PCR, and TCRdb holds only the in-frame ones, with some missing. The sample lists approximately 44,000 clones, over 70% seen once, with about 2.5% in the top ten. The specimen was PBMCs. These TCRs come from a man aged 45-65 years in good health and CMV-seronegative.

This chain connects TRBV25-1 to TRBJ2-5; D not resolved. Germline CDR1 reads MGHDK; CDR2 reads SYGVNS. V was trimmed by 3 bases and J by 2 bases, leaving 10 bases between them. This CDR3 is 14 amino acids long. The CDR3: CASSDLWLQETQYF. CDR3 DNA: TGTGCCAGCAGTGATCTGTGGCTTCAAGAGACCCAGTACTTC.

This clone occurred a few times. V is TRBV7-2 and J is TRBJ2-3; 8 bases are shared with TRBD2. The J segment lost 6 bases and the V segment lost 2 bases, leaving 1 base of the junction unmatched. From germline, CDR1 is SGHTA and CDR2 FQGNSA. The CDR3 runs to 13 residues. CDR3 sequence: CASSLKRGDTQYF. The CDR3 coding sequence is TGTGCCAGCAGCTTAAAGCGGGGGGATACGCAGTATTTT.

This sequence joins TRBV9 and TRBJ2-5; 7 positions agree with TRBD2. The CDR3 is 13 residues long. The ends lost 1 base at V and 5 bases at J; junction bases unmatched: 2. Germline V gene lookup returns CDR1 SGDLS and CDR2 YYNGEE. This CDR3 reads CASSVRGGETQYF. The CDR3 DNA follows: TGTGCCAGCAGCGTACGGGGAGGGGAGACCCAGTACTTC.

J is TRBJ2-2 and V is TRBV2; tentatively, D is TRBD2 (6 bases). Germline values: CDR1 SNHLY, CDR2 FYNNEI. CDR3 length: 13 amino acids. The V and J ends lost 6 bases and 6 bases respectively, with 11 bases between them. The CDR3 sequence is CASSSGLAGELFF. The CDR3 bases are TGTGCCAGCAGCTCGGGACTCGCCGGGGAGCTGTTTTTT.

The V gene is TRBV6-5, the J gene TRBJ2-7, with 7 bases that match TRBD2. The ends lost 2 bases at V and 3 bases at J; junction bases unmatched: 1. The CDR3 is made up of 13 amino acids. Germline CDR1 reads MNHEY; CDR2 reads SVGAGI. CDR3 DNA: TGTGCCAGCAGTTACGGGGACTACTACGAGCAGTACTTC. Amino acid sequence: CASSYGDYYEQYF.

The chain has TRBV25-1 and TRBJ1-5; TRBD1 agrees at 7 bases. Germline values: CDR1 MGHDK, CDR2 SYGVNS. The length of the CDR3 is 14 residues. The V and J ends lost 5 bases and 2 bases, in that order; junction bases with no gene match: 3. For the CDR3, the DNA is TGTGCCAGCAGTACGACAGGGTGCAATCAGCCCCAGCATTTT. It specifies CASSTTGCNQPQHF. Full variable domain (outside the CDR3, taken from reference TRBV25-1 and TRBJ1-5): EADIYQTPRYLVIGTGKKITLECSQTMGHDKMYWYQQDPGMELHLIHYSYGVNSTEKGDLSSESTVSRIRTEHFPLTLESARPSHTSQYLCASSTTGCNQPQHFGDGTRLSIL.

This rearrangement joins TRBV23-1 to TRBJ2-7, with D possibly matching TRBD2 (6 bases). Being an ORF, TRBV23-1 has a function that is uncertain. V shed 4 bases and J shed 6 bases, with 31 bases lying between them. This CDR3 contains 19 residues. The CDR3, as DNA: TGCGCCAGCAGTCTAAGGTTATTCGGAGGGGCTCGCGGGTTGCTCGAGCAGTACTTC. Protein sequence: CASSLRLFGGARGLLEQYF.

This clone was counted a few times. This chain links TRBV9 with TRBJ2-5; TRBD2 matches at 9 bases. Germline V gives CDR1 SGDLS, CDR2 YYNGEE. V was pared by 4 bases and J by 1 base, with 5 bases of the junction left unmatched. CDR3 length equals 15 residues. The CDR3 here is CASSIAAGGQETQYF. The CDR3 region has the DNA TGTGCCAGCAGCATAGCAGCGGGGGGCCAAGAGACCCAGTACTTC.

This chain joins TRBV7-2 and TRBJ2-3; D might be TRBD2 (7 bases). V was clipped by 5 bases and J by 5 bases, with 20 bases between them. The CDR3 runs 16 residues. CDR1 is SGHTA and CDR2 is FQGNSA in the germline V gene. The DNA for the CDR3 is TGTGCCAGCAGCCCAGGGGTCGGCGGGGGTGGAGATACGCAGTATTTT. Its protein product is CASSPGVGGGGDTQYF. The full variable domain, rest sourced from reference TRBV7-2 and TRBJ2-3, is GAGVSQSPSNKVTEKGKDVELRCDPISGHTALYWYRQSLGQGLEFLIYFQGNSAPDKSGLPSDRFSAERTGGSVSTLTIQRTQQEDSAVYLCASSPGVGGGGDTQYFGPGTRLTVL.

This chain connects TRBV6-6 to TRBJ1-2; TRBD1 is a possible D gene (5 bases). The germline CDR1 and CDR2 sequences are MNHNY and SVGAGI (reference sequence). Trimming took off 5 bases at V and 7 bases at J, with 8 bases between the two ends. The CDR3 runs 11 residues. Here the CDR3 DNA reads TGTGCCAGCAGTCCACAGGTTGGCTACACCTTC. Translated, it gives CASSPQVGYTF.

The V call is TRBV4-2, the J call TRBJ2-2, with 7 bases lining up with TRBD1. This CDR3 spans 15 amino acids. CDR1 LGHNA and CDR2 YNFKEQ come from the germline V gene. V was clipped by 3 bases and J by 4 bases; unmatched bases: 5. CDR3 sequence: CASSQDQGVTGELFF. The DNA of the CDR3 is TGTGCCAGCAGCCAGGACCAGGGGGTCACCGGGGAGCTGTTTTTT.

This clone has more than one count but fewer than ten. The chain has TRBV7-8 and TRBJ2-1; 9 nucleotides agree with TRBD1. This CDR3 spans 15 amino acids. Germline loops: CDR1 SGHVS, CDR2 FQNEAQ. V lost 5 bases and J lost 4; bases outside the gene matches: 6. The CDR3: CASSTGTGPYNEQFF. For the CDR3, the DNA is TGTGCCAGCAGCACCGGGACAGGGCCTTACAATGAGCAGTTCTTC.

This clone was found once. CDR3 loop: CASSPGQGSYNEQFF. Written as DNA, the CDR3 is TGTGCCAGCAGCCCGGGACAGGGTTCCTACAATGAGCAGTTCTTC. The chain employs TRBV7-2 and TRBJ2-1; 9 nucleotides line up with TRBD1. The trim removed 5 bases at V and 1 base at J, leaving 3 bases unmatched. Per germline, CDR1 SGHTA and CDR2 FQGNSA. The CDR3 consists of 15 residues.

This clone was seen only once. The gene calls are TRBV9 and TRBJ2-3; TRBD2 aligns across 7 bases. CDR3 length: 15 residues. In germline, CDR1 is SGDLS, CDR2 YYNGEE. V lost 0 bases and J lost 4; bases outside the gene matches: 5. CDR3 region: CASSVGGRGPDTQYF. For the CDR3, the DNA is TGTGCCAGCAGCGTAGGAGGGAGGGGCCCAGATACGCAGTATTTT.

This chain links TRBV16 with TRBJ1-6; D might be TRBD1 (5 bases). V was cut by 0 bases and J by 10 bases, with 10 bases left in between. Per germline, CDR1 KGHSY and CDR2 FQNENV. This CDR3 spans 14 amino acids. CDR3 loop: CASSQSGEGSPLHF. CDR3 DNA: TGTGCCAGCAGCCAATCAGGGGAGGGGTCACCCCTCCACTTT.

This clone was seen just once. The genes are TRBV19 and TRBJ1-2, with D possibly matching TRBD1 (5 bases). V was trimmed by 6 bases and J by 4 bases, leaving 18 bases between them. The CDR3 contains 15 residues. Germline CDR1 and CDR2: LNHDA and SQIVND (reference sequence). The CDR3 protein is CASRMTGGVGYGYTF. The CDR3 nucleotides are TGTGCCAGTAGGATGACGGGAGGGGTTGGCTATGGCTACACCTTC.

The rearrangement links TRBV7-9 to TRBJ1-4, with 8 bases fitting TRBD1. The CDR3 has 15 amino acids. Germline assignment: CDR1 SEHNR and CDR2 FQNEAQ (reference sequence). Germline trimming cut 5 bases from V and 8 bases from J; bases unmatched to any gene: 10. CDR3 nucleotide sequence: TGTGCCAGCAGCATACGGACAGGGTTTACGGAAAAACTGTTTTTT. Amino acid sequence: CASSIRTGFTEKLFF.

This clone turned up a few times. The V gene is TRBV5-1, the J gene TRBJ2-7; 10 nucleotides align to TRBD2. The germline V gene has CDR1 SGHRS and CDR2 YFSETQ. The CDR3 loop spans 14 amino acids. The trim removed 0 bases at V and 3 bases at J, leaving 0 bases unmatched. The CDR3 region has the DNA TGCGCCAGCAGCTTGGGGACTAGCGGCTACGAGCAGTACTTC. Its protein is CASSLGTSGYEQYF.

The rearrangement uses TRBV6-5 and TRBJ2-7; D is undetermined. The CDR3 extends over 14 amino acids. V gave up 8 bases and J gave up 3 bases, with 17 bases separating them. The germline gives CDR1 MNHEY, CDR2 SVGAGI. The CDR3 reads CASRPLGSRYEQYF. The CDR3 region has the DNA TGTGCCAGCCGGCCTCTGGGCAGCCGCTACGAGCAGTACTTC.

The gene calls are TRBV9 and TRBJ2-3, with 10 bases that match TRBD2. CDR1 is SGDLS, CDR2 YYNGEE, per germline. This CDR3 region has 16 residues. V lost 0 bases and J lost 2; bases outside the gene matches: 3. DNA of the CDR3: TGTGCCAGCAGCGTAGGGACTAGCGGAATCACAGATACGCAGTATTTT. Its translation is CASSVGTSGITDTQYF.

The chain has TRBV5-1 and TRBJ2-1, with a possible D match to TRBD2 (5 bases). Germline-derived CDR1 and CDR2 are SGHRS and YFSETQ. This CDR3 region has 14 residues. V was cut by 0 bases and J by 7 bases, with 11 bases left in between. The CDR3 loop reads CASSLVGPGNEQFF. CDR3 nucleotide sequence: TGCGCCAGCAGCTTGGTTGGACCGGGGAATGAGCAGTTCTTC.

The genes are TRBV7-2 and TRBJ2-5; 11 bases agree with TRBD2. The germline CDR1 and CDR2 sequences are SGHTA and FQGNSA. CDR3 size: 17 residues. Trimming took 0 bases from V and 2 from J; bases not matched to a gene: 5. Written as DNA, the CDR3 is TGTGCCAGCAGCTTAGCGGGGGCTAGCGGGAGGCAAGAGACCCAGTACTTC. Translated: CASSLAGASGRQETQYF. Full variable domain (outside the CDR3, taken from reference TRBV7-2 and TRBJ2-5): GAGVSQSPSNKVTEKGKDVELRCDPISGHTALYWYRQSLGQGLEFLIYFQGNSAPDKSGLPSDRFSAERTGGSVSTLTIQRTQQEDSAVYLCASSLAGASGRQETQYFGPGTRLLVL.

This chain joins TRBV11-2 and TRBJ1-2; tentative D call: TRBD1 (6 bases). The CDR3 is made up of 15 amino acids. V lost 0 bases to trimming and J lost 8 bases, with 16 bases between them. Germline V CDR1 and CDR2: SGHAT, FQNNGV. The CDR3 DNA is TGTGCCAGCAGCTTAGATCCGGGGGGGGCGTCCGGCTACACCTTC. This translates into CASSLDPGGASGYTF. Filled out from reference TRBV11-2 and TRBJ1-2, the complete variable domain reads EAGVAQSPRYKIIEKRQSVAFWCNPISGHATLYWYQQILGQGPKLLIQFQNNGVVDDSQLPKDRFSAERLKGVDSTLKIQPAKLEDSAVYLCASSLDPGGASGYTFGSGTRLTVV.

In DNA form, the CDR3 reads TGTGCCACCAGCAGAGGACAGAATAGCAATCAGCCCCAGCATTTT. It yields the protein CATSRGQNSNQPQHF. The chain couples TRBV15 to TRBJ1-5, with TRBD1 as a possible D gene (5 bases). V lost 1 base, J lost 0 bases, and 7 bases lay in between. Per the germline V gene, CDR1 is LNHNV and CDR2 is YYDKDF (reference sequence). The CDR3 covers 15 residues.

The V call is TRBV18, the J call TRBJ2-1; perhaps TRBD1 as D (5 bases). This CDR3 has 16 amino acids. Germline V gives CDR1 KGHSH, CDR2 LQKENI. The V end lost 3 bases, the J end lost 0 bases, and 12 bases lay between the germline ends. The CDR3 DNA is TGTGCCAGCTCACCGGGCTCCCAGGGCTCCTACAATGAGCAGTTCTTC. It specifies CASSPGSQGSYNEQFF.

This clone was observed a handful of times. The chain joins TRBV11-1 to TRBJ2-2; D ambiguous. The V gene's germline CDR1 is SGHAT and CDR2 FQDESV (reference sequence). V was cut by 1 base and J by 1 base, with 4 bases left in between. The length of the CDR3 is 14 residues. The CDR3, as DNA: TGTGCCAGCAGCTTAGGACAGAACACCGGGGAGCTGTTTTTT. Amino acids: CASSLGQNTGELFF.

The rearrangement joins TRBV6-6 to TRBJ1-6; D gene ambiguous. The V and J ends lost 6 bases and 11 bases respectively, with 11 bases between them. Looked up from germline, CDR1 is MNHNY and CDR2 is SVGAGI (reference sequence). The CDR3 is made up of 12 amino acids. The CDR3 bases are TGTGCCAGCAGGGCCACCGAGGCACCCCTCCACTTT. It yields the protein CASRATEAPLHF.

The gene calls are TRBV27 and TRBJ2-2, with TRBD1 as a possible D gene (6 bases). From germline, CDR1 is MNHEY and CDR2 SMNVEV (reference sequence). The ends were cut back, 3 bases at V and 6 bases at J, with 20 bases in the middle. The CDR3 length is 17 residues. CDR3 amino acids: CASSFLAPEGGPGELFF. The CDR3 bases are TGTGCCAGCAGTTTTTTAGCTCCAGAAGGGGGTCCCGGGGAGCTGTTTTTT.

V usage is TRBV7-3 and J usage is TRBJ2-1; maybe TRBD2 (6 bases). CDR3 length equals 12 residues. The V gene's germline CDR1 is SGHTA and CDR2 FQGTGA. Trimming took 5 bases from V and 10 from J, leaving 12 bases between them. The CDR3 sequence is CASSPGGPEQFF. As DNA, the CDR3 is TGTGCCAGCAGCCCCGGGGGTCCAGAGCAGTTCTTC.